The rows below give T cell receptor beta chains drawn from one sample of a study of PD-1 blockade in classical Hodgkin lymphoma. TCRdb keeps only in-frame clones here, not all; method: immunoSEQ multiplex PCR. The data contain about 17,000 clones, roughly 80% of them singletons. The sequenced sample was peripheral blood mononuclear cells (PBMCs), obtained before the fourth cycle of nivolumab. These receptors were collected from a human donor with classical Hodgkin lymphoma. The CDR3 runs from the conserved cysteine through the conserved F or W. Clone size is not always given. Where it is, it says once, few, many or a class for expanded clones.

clone size,J gene,V gene,CDR3 protein
-,TRBJ2-5,TRBV5-1,CASSLVGGISGTSGETQYF
-,TRBJ1-1,TRBV6-6,CASLAEDMGTEAFF
-,TRBJ2-7,TRBV5-1,CASSFSGAYEQYF
-,TRBJ2-7,TRBV19,CASSPGQGAFYEQYF
-,TRBJ2-3,TRBV4-1,CASSLDLAGEADTQYF
-,TRBJ2-3,TRBV6-5,CASSYSAVQNTQYF
-,TRBJ2-3,TRBV5-1,CASSLDGASGTQYF
-,TRBJ2-1,TRBV5-1,CASSLEAHWGDEQFF
-,TRBJ1-1,TRBV6-5,CASKSGTEAFF
-,TRBJ2-3,TRBV12-5,CASGTSGGSDTQYF
-,TRBJ2-5,TRBV11-2,CASSRGAQETQYF
few,TRBJ2-3,TRBV5-1,CASSAGPTDTQYF
few,TRBJ2-5,TRBV5-1,CASSLPSGGGQETQYF
-,TRBJ1-2,TRBV2,CASSQRTGRYGYTF
few,TRBJ1-2,TRBV7-9,CASSLADSGYTF
once,TRBJ1-1,TRBV7-8,CASSLWEDTEAFF
-,TRBJ1-1,TRBV5-1,CASSFTGGSTEAFF
-,TRBJ2-5,TRBV7-9,CASPSTETQYF
-,TRBJ1-2,TRBV5-1,CASSLEPGTGGGGYTF
-,TRBJ2-1,TRBV7-8,CASSLTLRLAGAQDEQFF
-,TRBJ1-1,TRBV10-3,CATGQGMNTEAFF
-,TRBJ1-6,TRBV7-9,CASSPSINSPLHF
once,TRBJ1-2,TRBV7-8,CASSLEAGGRPTGYGYTF
-,TRBJ1-5,TRBV6-5,CASRNISNQPQHF
once,TRBJ2-3,TRBV5-1,CASSLPLRESTDTQYF
-,TRBJ1-1,TRBV6-5,CASNQDVLVTEAFF
-,TRBJ2-7,TRBV19,CASSHGTSSRYEQYF
-,TRBJ2-1,TRBV5-1,CASSLGGSYNEQFF
-,TRBJ1-6,TRBV6-5,CASSYSGGNSPLHF
-,TRBJ2-5,TRBV12-5,CASGLDGGTQYF
once,TRBJ2-5,TRBV5-1,CASSAAGVKETQYF
-,TRBJ1-4,TRBV7-9,CASSPDRLFNEKLFF